This record looks at one T cell receptor beta chain sequence and its context. The antigen is unknown. This entry is derived from a study of CD8+ T cells in alopecia areata. Study-wide context: Oral tofacitinib, 5 to 10 mg twice daily, was given in an open-label trial. Study-wide points: Higher clonality was seen in lesional scalp than in normal scalp, especially in alopecia totalis/universalis.

There are 16 residues in the CDR3. Germline V gene sequence: CDR1 PRHDT, CDR2 FYEKMQ (reference sequence). V was trimmed by 5 bases and J by 0 bases, leaving 14 bases between them. Extraction and reverse transcription of RNA yielded cDNA as the sequencing template. The data were produced by immunoSEQ multiplex PCR, yet TCRdb's version contains in-frame clones alone and is incomplete. The sample contains over 150,000 clones, roughly 50% of which appear only once. The treatment denotes: oral pan-JAK inhibitor, 5-10 mg twice daily. Collection of lesional scalp punch biopsies and peripheral blood was performed in alopecia areata patients. PBMCs yielded sorted CD4+ and CD8+ T cells.

The specimen was CD8+ T cells sorted from blood, collected at week 24, from a patient treated with tofacitinib. The rearrangement uses TRBV13 and TRBJ2-1; no clear D. This receptor was identified in a human donor with alopecia areata. CDR3 DNA sequence: TGTGCCAGCAGCGATACCCAGTCTAGCTCCTACAATGAGCAGTTCTTC. It is translated as CASSDTQSSSYNEQFF.